The TCR beta chain under discussion was sequenced for a study of neurological immune-mediated disorders (dated by TCRdb to the late 2010s). Broadly, across the study: Among the 34 multiple sclerosis patients, relapsing-remitting MS accounted for approximately 31 and secondary progressive MS accounted for 3. The roughly 99 TCR-beta libraries covered PBMC samples along with longitudinal samples, technical triplicates, and paired sorted CD4+ and CD8+ T-cell subsets. Peripheral blood TCR-beta repertoires from patients with HTLV-I-associated myelopathy (HAM/TSP), patients with multiple sclerosis, and healthy controls were compared in the study using UMI-based sequencing. The cohort comprised 68 subjects: some 15 HAM/TSP patients, roughly 34 multiple sclerosis patients and around 20 healthy controls. Results the study describes overall, beyond this receptor: TCR clonal expansion was highest in HAM/TSP patients and lowest in MS patients, with MS patients falling below even healthy controls. In a phylogenetic analysis, the repertoires of 18 out of 34 MS patients fell into a single cluster of related CDR3 sequences, pointing to a possible signature at the repertoire level. The MS cluster showed no association with clinical or MRI features, and the authors stated that larger cohorts are needed. No identical CDR3 amino acid sequences were shared among expanded clones across subjects, suggesting private TCR-beta repertoires in all groups.

For unsorted PBMC libraries, 2 million PBMCs were used after storage in RNAlater at -80 degrees C until RNA extraction. The multiple sclerosis patients were enrolled in a US clinical protocol that used magnetic resonance imaging to evaluate disease progression. Peripheral blood underwent Ficoll-Hypaque density gradient centrifugation to isolate PBMCs, which were then cryopreserved in liquid nitrogen. cDNA was synthesized by template-switch 5'RACE using a primer with a 10-nucleotide random unique molecular identifier that tagged each TCR transcript. Every sequencing run yielded over 190 million TCR-beta sequences covering 15-18 subjects. The RNeasy kit was used for extraction of total RNA. Using the KAPA Real-time Library Amplification kit, TCR-beta VDJ regions were amplified with primers for the TCR constant region and the 5'RACE anchor. Sample indexes and Illumina adaptors were added in a first PCR, and a second PCR then increased library yield. The roughly 650 bp TCR product was size-selected on a 2% E-gel SizeSelection system after Ampure bead purification. Before pooling, library quality was assessed on a Bioanalyzer, concentration was determined with Qubit, and library quantification was performed with the Kapa Library Quantification kit. An Illumina HiSeq 2500 sequenced the libraries paired-end 2 x 150 bp. To increase sequence diversity, about 25-31% phiX was spiked into each library pool. Regarding the original processing steps: The quality-filtered reads were processed with the UMI-based MiGEC pipeline, whose error correction step removed more than 80% of the raw TCR sequences. VDJ genes were aligned to IMGT germline references, and each clonotype was defined by a unique CDR3 amino acid sequence together with V-J genes. VDJtools evaluated clonal expansion, Shannon diversity and CDR3 relatedness (CalcPairwiseDistances, ClusterSamples); CLCbio workbench built phylogenetic trees. Using coefficient-of-variation modelling across technical triplicates, the study counted a clone as expanded if it had at least 8 unique UMIs. TCRdb passed the public sequencing reads through fastp at Q25 and MiXCR, retaining productive beta sequences. Entries are consolidated by CDR3 protein sequence, retaining the most common genes and DNA. TCRdb, not the original authors, processed these V and J calls. Present in this sample are about 59,000 distinct CDR3 sequences, around 3.8% of which were seen just once. Of the sample, roughly 2% falls within the top ten clones.

Between the V and J ends, shortened by 0 bases and 0 bases respectively, the junction contains 5 bases. From the cysteine up to the phenylalanine, the CDR3 has a length of 14 residues. The kept DNA is CDR3 alone, 42 bases in frame from the first base. CDR1 is given as MNHEY and CDR2 as SVGAGI, both from the germline V gene. This clonotype came up many times. The specificity of this receptor is unknown. Per-base qualities were not stored, and no clone one base away is much larger. The receptor was isolated from a woman aged 45-59 years with multiple sclerosis. The V and J genes are TRBV6-5 and TRBJ1-1, with the D gene not clear enough to name. Sample: PBMCs. The bases read TGTGCCAGCAGTTACTCCCCCATGAACACTGAAGCTTTCTTT. Its translation is CASSYSPMNTEAFF.